The rows below give T cell receptor beta chains drawn from one sample of a study of T cell changes during pregnancy in multiple sclerosis. Sequencing was performed with immunoSEQ multiplex PCR; in TCRdb, only in-frame clones are kept and a portion is missing. The sample has about 110,000 clones, roughly nine tenths seen once; the top ten hold 1.6%. Specimen: peripheral blood, collected before pregnancy. Every receptor here comes from a female donor with multiple sclerosis, enrolled in a pregnancy study. CDR3s include the opening cysteine and the closing phenylalanine or tryptophan. Fields, in order: J gene, D gene, clone size, V gene, CDR3 DNA, CDR3 protein. The D gene is left open where the match is weak. The listing skips clone size in some rows; elsewhere it reads once, few, many or a size class.

TRBJ2-7 | TRBD1 | NA | TRBV7-9 | TGTGCCAGCAGCCGACGCGCAGGGACAGGCATTTACGAGCAGTACTTC | CASSRRAGTGIYEQYF
TRBJ2-2 | TRBD2 | NA | TRBV11-2 | TGTGCCAGCAGCTTCGGACTAGCGAGAACCGGGGAGCTGTTTTTT | CASSFGLARTGELFF
TRBJ1-2 | NA | NA | TRBV6-1 | TGTGCCAGCAGTCCCACCCGAGTTGCCCATGGCTACACCTTC | CASSPTRVAHGYTF
TRBJ1-2 | NA | NA | TRBV27 | TGTGCCAGCAGCATGGGGCAGGGCTATGGCTACACCTTC | CASSMGQGYGYTF
TRBJ2-1 | TRBD1 | NA | TRBV7-8 | TGTGCCAGCAGCTGGTTGGGACAGGGTTCTGAGCAGTTCTTC | CASSWLGQGSEQFF
TRBJ2-1 | TRBD1 | NA | TRBV11-3 | TGTGCCAGCAGCCTCGGGACAGGGGGGAATGAGCAGTTCTTC | CASSLGTGGNEQFF
TRBJ2-2 | NA | NA | TRBV7-9 | TGTGCCAGCAGCTTAGGGACAATTAACACCGGGGAGCTGTTTTTT | CASSLGTINTGELFF
TRBJ1-6 | NA | once | TRBV7-2 | TGTGCCAGCAGCCCTGACGACAGAAATTCACCCCTCCACTTT | CASSPDDRNSPLHF
TRBJ2-7 | TRBD1 | NA | TRBV10-3 | TGTGCCACCCAACCCGGGACAGGGCTCTCCTACGAGCAGTACTTC | CATQPGTGLSYEQYF
TRBJ2-2 | NA | NA | TRBV14 | TGTGCCAGCAGCCAACGGACAGGGAGGGGCGGGGAGCTGTTTTTT | CASSQRTGRGGELFF
TRBJ2-7 | TRBD1 | NA | TRBV2 | TGTGCCAGCATCTCGGGACAGGGGGGGTACGAGCAGTACTTC | CASISGQGGYEQYF
TRBJ1-1 | NA | few | TRBV28 | TGTGCCAGCAGTTTACACACGAACACTGAAGCTTTCTTT | CASSLHTNTEAFF
TRBJ1-2 | TRBD1 | NA | TRBV5-1 | TGCGCCAGCAGCTTGGAAACCGGGACAGGGAACTATGGCTACACCTTC | CASSLETGTGNYGYTF
TRBJ2-3 | TRBD2 | NA | TRBV7-9 | TGTGCCAGCAAGCTAGCGGCAGATACGCAGTATTTT | CASKLAADTQYF
TRBJ2-7 | NA | few | TRBV18 | TGTGCCAGCTCACCACCGGGAGGCCAGGGGGGATACGAGCAGTACTTC | CASSPPGGQGGYEQYF
TRBJ2-1 | NA | NA | TRBV6-5 | TGTGCCAGCAGTTACGTCGGCGGTTCACGAAATGAGCAGTTCTTC | CASSYVGGSRNEQFF
TRBJ1-1 | NA | once | TRBV14 | TGTGCCAGCAGCCAAGACAGTTTAACTATGTTGAACACTGAAGCTTTCTTT | CASSQDSLTMLNTEAFF
TRBJ2-1 | TRBD2 | NA | TRBV27 | TGTGCCAGCAGAGGACTAGCGGGTGAGCAGTTCTTC | CASRGLAGEQFF
TRBJ2-2 | NA | NA | TRBV27 | TGTGCCAGCAGTTTATCTCGGACAGTCTCGGCCGGGGAGCTGTTTTTT | CASSLSRTVSAGELFF
TRBJ2-7 | TRBD2 | once | TRBV4-2 | TGTGCCAGCAGCCAAGAGGGAGGGCCGGCCTACGAGCAGTACTTC | CASSQEGGPAYEQYF
TRBJ1-6 | NA | NA | TRBV30 | TGTGCCTGGAGCTTGAGCTCCTATAATTCACCCCTCCACTTT | CAWSLSSYNSPLHF
TRBJ2-6 | NA | once | TRBV6-5 | TGTGCCAGCAGCCCAGGGGCGCTTGGGGCCAACGTCCTGACTTTC | CASSPGALGANVLTF
TRBJ2-7 | NA | NA | TRBV5-6 | TGTGCCAGCAGCTCCACCGGGACACCGAGCTCCTACGAGCAGTACTTC | CASSSTGTPSSYEQYF
TRBJ2-7 | NA | NA | TRBV29-1 | TGCAGCGTCGCAAGAACAGGGAACCCCCCCTACGAGCAGTACTTC | CSVARTGNPPYEQYF
TRBJ1-6 | TRBD1 | few | TRBV7-6 | TGTGCCAGCAGCTTATCCCAGCGTGTAGAGGGGGCCACCCTCCACTTT | CASSLSQRVEGATLHF
TRBJ2-7 | TRBD1 | once | TRBV28 | TGTGCCAGCAGATCGGGACAGGCCTACGAGCAGTACTTC | CASRSGQAYEQYF
TRBJ2-1 | NA | NA | TRBV27 | TGTGCCAGCAGTTTATCAGGGACTGAGACCTACAATGAGCAGTTCTTC | CASSLSGTETYNEQFF
TRBJ2-1 | TRBD2 | NA | TRBV28 | TGTGCCAGCAGTTTAGCGGGAGGGCGAAATGAGCAGTTCTTC | CASSLAGGRNEQFF
TRBJ2-1 | TRBD2 | NA | TRBV18 | TGTGCCAGCTCGCTGACTAGCGGGGTGGGTGAGCAGTTCTTC | CASSLTSGVGEQFF
TRBJ1-4 | NA | NA | TRBV7-8 | TGTGCCAGTACGCGGGTTGGGGCAACTAATGAAAAACTGTTTTTT | CASTRVGATNEKLFF
TRBJ2-5 | NA | NA | TRBV21-1 | TGTGCCAGCAGCAAAACCATAAGAGGGATGGGCCCCCAAGAGACCCAGTACTTC | CASSKTIRGMGPQETQYF
TRBJ2-7 | TRBD2 | NA | TRBV2 | TGTGCCAGCAGTGGGACTAGCGTATCCTACGAGCAGTACTTC | CASSGTSVSYEQYF
TRBJ1-6 | TRBD1 | NA | TRBV2 | TGTGCCAGCATGGAGGGGGCCGGCTCACCCCTCCACTTT | CASMEGAGSPLHF
TRBJ1-6 | TRBD1 | NA | TRBV28 | TGTGCCAGCAGTTTATCCCGGGACAGAGGTTCACCCCTCCACTTT | CASSLSRDRGSPLHF
TRBJ2-1 | NA | NA | TRBV4-1 | TGCGCCAGCAGCCAAGTTTCGATTCAGGGTATTCACAATGAGCAGTTCTTC | CASSQVSIQGIHNEQFF
TRBJ1-3 | NA | NA | TRBV6-6 | TGTGCCAGCAGACAAACAGGGTCTGGAAACACCATATATTTT | CASRQTGSGNTIYF
TRBJ2-3 | NA | NA | TRBV7-2 | TGTGCCAGCAGCCTCTATTCCACAGATACGCAGTATTTT | CASSLYSTDTQYF
TRBJ2-7 | NA | NA | TRBV25-1 | TGTGCCAGCAGTGAAGCCGGGCAGGGCTTAGGTGAGCAGTACTTC | CASSEAGQGLGEQYF
TRBJ1-1 | NA | NA | TRBV27 | TGTGCCAGCAGTCTTGGACAGACGAACACTGAAGCTTTCTTT | CASSLGQTNTEAFF
TRBJ2-5 | TRBD2 | NA | TRBV7-2 | TGTGCCAGCAACACTCCGGGACTAGCGATGGAGACCCAGTACTTC | CASNTPGLAMETQYF
TRBJ2-5 | NA | NA | TRBV4-1 | TGCGCCAGCAGCCAAGGGAGGGAGACTCAAGAGACCCAGTACTTC | CASSQGRETQETQYF
TRBJ2-3 | NA | NA | TRBV5-4 | TGTGCCAGCAGCTTGAACGGGGGGCGAACAGATACGCAGTATTTT | CASSLNGGRTDTQYF
TRBJ1-4 | NA | NA | TRBV7-9 | TGTGCCAGCAGCTTAGGAATCGAGAGTGAAAAACTGTTTTTT | CASSLGIESEKLFF
TRBJ2-5 | TRBD1 | NA | TRBV25-1 | TGTGCCAGCAGCTCAGGGGGCCAAGAGACCCAGTACTTC | CASSSGGQETQYF
TRBJ1-1 | NA | few | TRBV7-9 | TGTGCCAGCAGCTTAGGGATGGGGGAGGACACTGAAGCTTTCTTT | CASSLGMGEDTEAFF
TRBJ2-1 | NA | NA | TRBV7-3 | TGTGCCAGCAGCTTACAAGTAGGGAGCTCCTACAATGAGCAGTTCTTC | CASSLQVGSSYNEQFF
TRBJ1-1 | TRBD1 | NA | TRBV28 | TGTGCCAGCAGTTCTCCCGGGACAGGGGACACTGAAGCTTTCTTT | CASSSPGTGDTEAFF
TRBJ1-5 | NA | NA | TRBV7-9 | TGTGCCAGCAGCTTAGGAGGGTGGCAGCCCCAGCATTTT | CASSLGGWQPQHF
TRBJ1-5 | TRBD1 | NA | TRBV7-9 | TGTGCCAGCAGCTTAGACAGGGGCTTTAATCAGCCCCAGCATTTT | CASSLDRGFNQPQHF
TRBJ2-7 | NA | NA | TRBV18 | TGTGCCAGCTCATCCGACCCGGGGTACGAGCAGTACTTC | CASSSDPGYEQYF
TRBJ2-7 | TRBD1 | once | TRBV29-1 | TGCAGCGTCGCGGGACAGGCCAAGGCCAACGAGCAGTACTTC | CSVAGQAKANEQYF
TRBJ1-1 | NA | NA | TRBV19 | TGTGCCAGTAGTATCGGGGGGGGCGGTAGGGGGACTGAAGCTTTCTTT | CASSIGGGGRGTEAFF
TRBJ1-1 | TRBD1 | NA | TRBV10-2 | TGCGCCAGCAGTGATAGACAGGGCCTCTCCATGAACACTGAAGCTTTCTTT | CASSDRQGLSMNTEAFF
TRBJ1-5 | TRBD1 | NA | TRBV19 | TGTGCCAGTAGATTTACAGGGGTTTCTCAGCCCCAGCATTTT | CASRFTGVSQPQHF
TRBJ1-5 | NA | NA | TRBV9 | TGTGCCAGGTTGCTGACTAATCAGCCCCAGCATTTT | CARLLTNQPQHF
TRBJ1-6 | TRBD1 | few | TRBV19 | TGTGCCAGTAGTCCCGGGACAGATAATTCACCCCTCCACTTT | CASSPGTDNSPLHF
TRBJ2-7 | NA | NA | TRBV4-1 | TGCGCCAGCAGCCAATCTGCGCACTACGAGCAGTACTTC | CASSQSAHYEQYF
TRBJ1-1 | NA | NA | TRBV28 | TGTGCCAGCAGTTTAGGCCACACTGAAGCTTTCTTT | CASSLGHTEAFF
TRBJ1-5 | TRBD1 | NA | TRBV6-6 | TGTGCCAGCAGCACGACAGGGTTCGGAAATCAGCCCCAGCATTTT | CASSTTGFGNQPQHF
TRBJ2-7 | TRBD2 | NA | TRBV6-1 | TGTGCCAGCAGGGAGCTAGCGGGGGACGAGCAGTACTTC | CASRELAGDEQYF